This record concerns one TCR beta chain sequence. Its target antigen remains unknown. No much larger clonotype is one base removed from it; base qualities were not supplied. In total, over 600 healthy bone marrow donors made up the cohort. All cohort members were sampled while nominally healthy, although unrecorded immune exposures were likely present. The donor tested CMV seronegative, placing the donor among the 300 to 400 seronegative members of the cohort. Every donor gave a peripheral blood sample, and the peripheral blood mononuclear cells from that sample were used for TCR beta sequencing. Genomic DNA extraction from the blood cell samples was performed with the Qiagen DNeasy Blood Extraction Kit. This sample stems from a study of cytomegalovirus exposure and HLA in healthy donors (TCRdb year 2017). With regard to the full study: An earlier analysis of roughly 610 of the donors reported about 280 Gb of sequence data and 100 million to 120 million unique TCR beta sequences obtained from around 180 million T cells. An earlier analysis of 500 to 650 of the donors applied high-throughput TCR beta sequencing to assess whether each TCR beta V gene segment acted as functional or pseudogenic. About 320 gigabases of sequencing data and tens of millions of unique TCR sequences were included in an early release covering about 700 HLA-typed donors. Every repertoire in the discovery cohort had been generated on one and the same sequencing platform. The genetic ancestry cluster associated with self-reported Caucasian donors included over 80% of the 398 genotyped donors. Rather than drawing on any new phenotypic data, the later analysis identified candidate immune exposures from TCR beta sequences and the way those sequences occurred across donors. A later genetic analysis took genome-wide SNP genotypes for about 55% of the roughly 670 donors and used that subset as a discovery cohort. Using immunosequencing, the study profiled T cell repertoires from some 670 subjects and related those repertoires to cytomegalovirus serostatus. Both class I and class II loci were covered by HLA typing, at four-digit resolution. The study combined high-throughput TCR immunosequencing, statistical association of individual TCRs with disease status, and machine learning to predict cytomegalovirus infection status. Roughly 5 DR-DQ haplotypes were handled as single units for association and clustering, since linkage in the cohort was strong. The study was designed to test whether signatures of past pathogen exposure could be identified by cataloging public T cell receptors. To study patterns of TCR occurrence, a later analysis re-analyzed previously published TCR beta repertoires from 666 donors and added high-resolution HLA genotyping. Across some 400 genotyped donors of the cohort, an average of about 220,000 unique TCR beta nucleotide sequences per donor were sequenced, and 15% to 20% of those sequences were non-productive. Donor age, sex, ethnicity and CMV serostatus were compiled alongside the repertoire data. Besides the first cohort of some 670 subjects, a separate validation cohort made up of 120 different subjects was used. Typing coverage varied by locus: about 620-630 donors for A, B, C, DRB1 and DQB1; roughly 500 for DQA1; around 610 for DPA1; under 490 for DPB1.

Study-wide findings and limitations: When HLA alleles, especially DR and DQ, strongly co-occurred, attributing TCR associations to individual alleles was difficult. A group of highly shared sequence variants was considered likely to be a technical artifact of the sequencing pipeline. At a false discovery rate of 0.05, a later analysis linked fewer than 20,000 TCR beta sequences to specific HLA alleles. Most CMV-associated TCR beta chains appeared to be HLA-restricted in a later analysis, and the HLA associations seemed to be driven largely by CMV exposure. The presence/absence analyses assumed that sequencing depth was roughly uniform across donors, and that assumption may not be true. Some IMGT-functional V segments, including TRBV6-2 and TRBV6-3, could not be distinguished by the 87-base-pair reads and were therefore excluded. In vitro tests confirmed that a few of the cytomegalovirus-associated TCR beta chains recognize cytomegalovirus antigens. In a later analysis, HLA-associated TCR beta chains were found to be more clonally expanded and to have lower generation probabilities than equally common non-associated chains. Only TCR beta chains were sequenced in this cohort, and the absence of alpha or paired-chain data limited detectable features. The earlier analysis of a few hundred of the donors excluded 15 to 20 rarely observed V segments, including chromosome 9 orphons, because counts were too low. An association between a missense DCLRE1C variant and V-gene and J-gene trimming of TCR beta chains was found in a later genetic analysis and replicated in an independent cohort. The classifier was reported to diagnose cytomegalovirus status with high specificity and sensitivity in both the original cohort and the validation cohort. The study gave a list of about 170 TCR beta chains associated with cytomegalovirus. Several of the top co-occurrence clusters appeared to be linked to parvovirus B19, influenza, CMV and Epstein-Barr virus, according to a later analysis. A further reported finding was that TCR beta sequences accurately predicted the HLA-A and HLA-B alleles for most subjects in the first cohort. It was suggested by the authors that the approach could potentially be generalized to other disease states and immunological phenotypes. Correlated functional status among segregating V segments might reflect linkage disequilibrium, but an unknown experimental factor could not be ruled out. Broadly in line with IMGT annotations, most TCR beta V segments showed up in productive rearrangements about 90% or about 30% of the time in an earlier analysis of several hundred of the donors. Compared with the roughly 710-donor mean, donors in an Asian-associated ancestry cluster had fewer N-insertions in productive TCRs, according to a later genetic analysis. HLA typing was unavailable for some donors at each locus, so association tests used only the typed subset. Across donors, most TCR sequences were observed very rarely, whereas some public TCRs were present in many individuals. For the cohort, immune exposure information was limited to CMV serostatus. In a later analysis, TCR association rates were found to vary across HLA loci, with the most associated TCRs seen for DRB1 alleles and the fewest for HLA-C alleles.

From the germline V gene, CDR1 is SGHTA and CDR2 is FQGNSA. Clipping removes 5 bases from V and 6 bases from J, with 12 as the unmatched junction base count. The CDR3 contains 16 residues, cysteine and phenylalanine counted. Of all the DNA, just the CDR3 is kept, 48 bases in frame from base 1. Library method: the immunoSEQ multiplex PCR assay. The multiplex PCR relied on a mix of 60 forward primers for TCR Vbeta segments and 13 reverse primers for TCR Jbeta segments. The CDR3 region of rearranged TCR beta genes was amplified from genomic DNA with a multiplex PCR assay. The Illumina HiSeq System was used to sequence the amplified TCR beta libraries as 87-base-pair reads. As for the original processing: Across the roughly 600 repertoires, a later analysis counted 60 million to 90 million unique TCR beta chains, approximately 12 million of which were shared by at least two donors. A nearest-neighbor algorithm error-corrected the raw reads and collapsed the reads into unique sequences, merging closely related sequences to remove PCR and sequencing errors. To assign V, D and J gene segments, CDR3 sequences were aligned to IMGT reference sequences. For a sequence to be retained, a match of at least six nucleotides to both a V gene segment and a J gene segment was required. Rearrangements were called productive when the CDR3 lacked stop codons and stayed in frame with V and J; all others were non-productive. CDR3 was defined according to IMGT convention as the region running from the second conserved V-encoded cysteine to the conserved J-encoded phenylalanine. The earlier analysis of some 550 of the donors excluded any sequence lacking an unambiguous match to a single V gene segment. In an earlier analysis of approximately 500 of the donors, a V segment was called functional when productive rearrangements were above 56.7%, and segregating when the standard deviation between donors exceeded 5%. A statistical classification framework was built for diagnosing cytomegalovirus status from the catalog of TCR beta chain sequences. A later analysis assigned V and J genes by comparing TCR nucleotide sequences with IMGT/GENE-DB human TR gene sequences. The TCRdist pipeline was used in a later analysis to assign CDR3 sequences and most-parsimonious VDJ recombination scenarios. A later analysis defined each TCR beta chain by its CDR3 amino acid sequence plus V-gene family, and excluded reads lacking a unique V-gene family. In a later analysis, 450 to 600 highly shared, low-generation-probability nucleotide sequences were removed to address suspected cross-contamination and a sequencing artifact. In a later analysis, a clonal expansion index for each public chain was calculated from normalized within-repertoire ranks of inferred template counts. In a later analysis, generation probabilities were computed with a VDJ recombination model fitted to out-of-frame rearrangements, and the resulting probabilities were checked against IGoR. A later analysis scored TCR-TCR, TCR-HLA and TCR-CMV co-occurrence with hypergeometric tests, applying a repertoire-size bias correction to TCR pairs. False discovery rates were estimated in a later analysis by permuting HLA or CMV assignments 20 times. In a later analysis, co-occurring TCRs were grouped using DBSCAN, and TCRdist sequence similarity was added for clustering within HLA-allele-positive subsets. For co-occurrence clustering, repertoires with fewer than 30,000 or more than 120,000 public chains were excluded, along with five repertoires with anomalous nucleotide sharing. Not all clones reach the TCRdb copy of this immuneACCESS table, which keeps in-frame sequences only. Checked studies attribute under half of the gap to unresolved V genes and leave the rest unexplained. V and J calls and clone size are copied from that table; D and trimming were computed from the DNA. The sample table shows nearly 200,000 clones, and 70% to 85% are seen once. The top ten hold 0.098% of the sample.

The specimen was PBMCs. The chain is encoded by TRBV7-2 joined to TRBJ2-3; 9 middle bases align to TRBD2. This receptor was identified in a boy aged 2 to 9 in good health and CMV-seronegative. Here is the DNA: TGTGCCAGCAGCCGAGGGGGGCGCGGGGGGGCTGATACGCAGTATTTT. The encoded protein is CASSRGGRGGADTQYF.